A selection of T cell receptor beta chains follows, all from one sample in a study of blood T cell repertoires in COVID-19. Sequenced by immunoSEQ multiplex PCR; TCRdb stores in-frame clones only, minus some. The sample yields under 300,000 clones, about nine tenths seen once. Sample: PBMCs or T cells enriched from blood (not recorded which). These receptor sequences come from a woman between 35 and 50 years old who had recovered from COVID-19. Both conserved end residues are trimmed from each CDR3.

j_call v_call cdr3_aa
TRBJ1-2 TRBV27 ASVGQVGGYT
TRBJ2-2 TRBV5-1 ASSLSVSGELF
TRBJ2-3 TRBV7-7 ASSPSGGSQY
TRBJ1-2 TRBV7-9 ASSLGSQVTYYGYT
TRBJ2-1 TRBV6-5 ASSSKGGSIYNEQF
TRBJ2-5 TRBV5-1 ASRDRLAGNQETQY
TRBJ2-2 TRBV5-1 ASSLLQSNTGELF
TRBJ2-5 TRBV7-6 ASSLGVLANLQETQY
TRBJ2-1 TRBV6-5 ASSFLTSSYNEQF
TRBJ1-6 TRBV2 ASASNGQGNSPLH
TRBJ1-6 TRBV4-2 ASSRTTGAYNSPLH
TRBJ1-2 TRBV7-2 ASSLGGGANYGYT
TRBJ1-1 TRBV5-5 ASSLVVGNTEAF
TRBJ2-7 TRBV6-5 ASRWDRESYEQY
TRBJ1-2 TRBV5-4 ASSTEANYGYT
TRBJ2-7 TRBV10-3 AISEPGTGSYEQY
TRBJ2-3 TRBV7-2 ASSPSGRTDTQY
TRBJ1-2 TRBV6-5 ASSSQGEGNGYT
TRBJ1-3 TRBV19 ASGSGQSGNTIY
TRBJ2-3 TRBV5-1 ASSLALEVELDTQY
TRBJ1-1 TRBV2 ASSGQGKMAEAF
TRBJ1-1 TRBV7-3 ASSLLGGTTTEAF
TRBJ1-1 TRBV7-3 ASSLTEGTEAF
TRBJ2-3 TRBV5-8 ASSLVLAGIADTQY
TRBJ1-1 TRBV20-1 SAAGEAF
TRBJ2-7 TRBV12-3/TRBV12-4 ASSRERYFEQY
TRBJ1-1 TRBV5-6 ASSLGRETEAF
TRBJ2-2 TRBV18 ASSPSTAGELF
TRBJ1-1 TRBV5-1 ASSALTMNTEAF
TRBJ2-7 TRBV4-1 ASSPTSGLSYEQY
TRBJ2-2 TRBV29-1 SVHTGGRNTGELF
TRBJ1-2 TRBV11-2 ASSIGQGYGYT
TRBJ1-2 TRBV15 ATSSGGDYGYT
TRBJ2-7 TRBV19 ASSIASAGSGVSYEQY
TRBJ1-1 TRBV5-1 ASSSGTPNTEAF
TRBJ1-1 TRBV6-4 ASSDSLEAEAF
TRBJ1-2 TRBV30 AWSPRPGTDYGYT
TRBJ2-1 TRBV4-1 ASSQVAGSRTYNEQF
TRBJ2-7 TRBV9 ASSVELDRYEQY
TRBJ2-4 TRBV10-3 AISDEALAKNIQY
TRBJ1-2 TRBV7-2 ASSFMLGGGDYGYT
TRBJ2-1 TRBV5-1 ASSLVGLAQF
TRBJ2-2 TRBV18 ASSPPGASPWELF
TRBJ1-2 TRBV5-1 ASSLGAMVNYGYT
TRBJ2-1 TRBV7-9 ASSIGGTSGRYNEQF
TRBJ2-5 TRBV10-2 ASSLEWAYQETQY